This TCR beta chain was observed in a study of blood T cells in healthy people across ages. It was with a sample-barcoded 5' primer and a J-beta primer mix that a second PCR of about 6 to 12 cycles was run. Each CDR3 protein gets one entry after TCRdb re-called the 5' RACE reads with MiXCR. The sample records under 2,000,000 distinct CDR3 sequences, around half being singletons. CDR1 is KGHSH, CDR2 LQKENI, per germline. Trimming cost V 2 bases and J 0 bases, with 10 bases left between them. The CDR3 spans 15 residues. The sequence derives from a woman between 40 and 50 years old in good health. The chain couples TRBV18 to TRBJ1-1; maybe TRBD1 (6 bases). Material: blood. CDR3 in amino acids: CASSPEGHLNTEAFF. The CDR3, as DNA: TGTGCCAGCTCACCAGAGGGACACTTGAACACTGAAGCTTTCTTT. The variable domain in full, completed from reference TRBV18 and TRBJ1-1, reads NAGVMQNPRHLVRRRGQEARLRCSPMKGHSHVYWYRQLPEEGLKFMVYLQKENIIDESGMPKERFSAEFPKEGPSILRIQQVVRGDSAAYFCASSPEGHLNTEAFFGQGTRLTVV.